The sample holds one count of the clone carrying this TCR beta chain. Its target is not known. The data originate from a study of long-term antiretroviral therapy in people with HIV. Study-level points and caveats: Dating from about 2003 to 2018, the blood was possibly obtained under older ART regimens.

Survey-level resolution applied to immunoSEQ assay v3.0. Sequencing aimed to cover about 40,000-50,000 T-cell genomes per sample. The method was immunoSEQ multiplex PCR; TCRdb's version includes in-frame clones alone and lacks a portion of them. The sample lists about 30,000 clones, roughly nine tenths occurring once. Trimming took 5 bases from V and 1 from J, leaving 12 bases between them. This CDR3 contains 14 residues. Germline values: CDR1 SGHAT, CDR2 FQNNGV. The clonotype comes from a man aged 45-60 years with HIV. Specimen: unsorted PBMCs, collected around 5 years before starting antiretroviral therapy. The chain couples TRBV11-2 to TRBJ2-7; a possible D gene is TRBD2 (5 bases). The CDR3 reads CASSHLGGSYEQYF. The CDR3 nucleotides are TGTGCCAGCAGCCACCTAGGCGGGTCCTACGAGCAGTACTTC.